The 8 T cell receptor beta chains below were found in one sample sequenced in a study of cytomegalovirus exposure and HLA in healthy donors. PCR used 60 Vbeta primers and 13 Jbeta primers. Sequencing was performed with immunoSEQ multiplex PCR; in TCRdb, only in-frame clones are kept and a portion is missing. The profile shows about 52,000 clones, about three quarters of them singletons. The specimen was PBMCs. Receptor source: a young man in good health and CMV-seronegative.

This chain connects TRBV27 to TRBJ2-7; D possibly corresponds to TRBD2 (5 bases). The germline V gene has CDR1 MNHEY and CDR2 SMNVEV (reference sequence). Trimming took 6 bases from V and 7 from J, leaving 10 bases between them. The CDR3 has 11 residues. In DNA form, the CDR3 reads TGTGCCAGCAGCTCCCGGGGTGAGCAGTACTTC. Its protein is CASSSRGEQYF.

The rearrangement links TRBV27 to TRBJ2-7; 16 bases are shared with TRBD2. The germline CDR1 and CDR2 sequences are MNHEY and SMNVEV (reference sequence). The CDR3 is made up of 16 amino acids. After removal of 5 bases from V and 7 bases from J, the junction contained 8 bases not matched to a gene. The CDR3 loop reads CASSPYGTSGRGEQYF. CDR3 nucleotide sequence: TGTGCCAGCAGTCCTTACGGGACTAGCGGGAGGGGTGAGCAGTACTTC.

The rearrangement joins TRBV13 to TRBJ2-7; 8 bases match TRBD1. The CDR3 has 14 amino acids. Germline V gene data show CDR1 as PRHDT and CDR2 as FYEKMQ (reference sequence). J gave up 4 bases and V 4 bases, and 6 bases lay outside the gene matches. CDR3 protein: CASSSYRGTYEQYF. The CDR3 nucleotides are TGTGCCAGCAGCTCCTACAGGGGGACGTACGAGCAGTACTTC.

For this clone: The junction shows a germline mismatch at one end, possibly a read error. J is TRBJ2-7 and V is TRBV7-7, with D perhaps TRBD1 or TRBD2 (5 bases each). The CDR3 sequence is 15 residues long. Looked up from germline, CDR1 is SSHAT and CDR2 is FNYEAQ (reference sequence). CDR3 nucleotides: TGTGCTAGCAGCTTAGCGAGTGGGCAGGGTAACGAGCAGTACTTC. It translates to CASSLASGQGNEQYF. The variable domain in full, with the rest retrieved from reference TRBV7-7 and TRBJ2-7, is GAGVSQSPRYKVTKRGQDVTLRCDPISSHATLYWYQQALGQGPEFLTYFNYEAQPDKSGLPSDRFSAERPEGSISTLTIQRTEQRDSAMYRCASSLASGQGNEQYFGPGTRLTVT.

This chain uses TRBV29-1 with TRBJ2-5; a possible D gene is TRBD1 (6 bases). The CDR3 sequence is 13 residues long. The germline CDR1 and CDR2 sequences are SQVTM and ANQGSEA. The V and J ends lost 6 bases and 3 bases respectively, with 14 bases between them. Here the CDR3 reads CSVNRVGKETQYF. The DNA for the CDR3 is TGCAGCGTGAACAGGGTGGGGAAAGAGACCCAGTACTTC.

This clone was found once. The chain uses TRBV19 and TRBJ2-1, with 7 bases that match TRBD2. Trimming at V came to 4 bases and at J to 9 bases, leaving 6 bases not matched to a gene. The CDR3 extends over 13 amino acids. Per the germline V gene, CDR1 is LNHDA and CDR2 is SQIVND (reference sequence). The chain's CDR3 is CASSSLADGEQFF. CDR3 bases: TGTGCCAGTAGTAGCCTAGCGGACGGTGAGCAGTTCTTC.

The chain recombines TRBV15 with TRBJ2-3; no firm D call. V lost 3 bases, J lost 6 bases, and 7 bases lay in between. The CDR3 runs 12 residues. Germline assignment: CDR1 LNHNV and CDR2 YYDKDF (reference sequence). CDR3 in amino acids: CATSSYTDTQYF. The CDR3 DNA reads TGTGCCACCAGCAGCTATACTGATACGCAGTATTTT.

The chain combines TRBV27 with TRBJ1-5, with 9 nucleotides matching TRBD1. After removal of 4 bases from V and 2 bases from J, the junction contained 0 bases not matched to a gene. Germline values: CDR1 MNHEY, CDR2 SMNVEV (reference sequence). CDR3 size: 14 residues. Here the CDR3 DNA reads TGTGCCAGCAGTTGGACAGGGGGCAATCAGCCCCAGCATTTT. Translation gives CASSWTGGNQPQHF.